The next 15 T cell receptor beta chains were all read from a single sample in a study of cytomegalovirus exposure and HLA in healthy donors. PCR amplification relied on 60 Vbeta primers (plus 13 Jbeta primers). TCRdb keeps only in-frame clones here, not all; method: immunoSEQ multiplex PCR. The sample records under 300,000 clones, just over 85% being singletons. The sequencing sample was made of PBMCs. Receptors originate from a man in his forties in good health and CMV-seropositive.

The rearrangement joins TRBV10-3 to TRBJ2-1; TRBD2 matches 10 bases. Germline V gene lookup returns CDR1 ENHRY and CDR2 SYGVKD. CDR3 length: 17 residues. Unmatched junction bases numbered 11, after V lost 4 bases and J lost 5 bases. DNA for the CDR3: TGTGCCATCAGTGTGTTACGGACTAGCGGCCTTGACAATGAGCAGTTCTTC. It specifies CAISVLRTSGLDNEQFF.

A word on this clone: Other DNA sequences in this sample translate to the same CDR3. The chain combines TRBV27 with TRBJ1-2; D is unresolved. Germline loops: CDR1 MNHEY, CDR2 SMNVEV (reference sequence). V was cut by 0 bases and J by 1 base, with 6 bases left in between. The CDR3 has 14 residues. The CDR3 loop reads CASSLSGGNYGYTF. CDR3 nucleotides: TGTGCCAGCAGTTTATCGGGAGGTAACTATGGCTACACCTTC.

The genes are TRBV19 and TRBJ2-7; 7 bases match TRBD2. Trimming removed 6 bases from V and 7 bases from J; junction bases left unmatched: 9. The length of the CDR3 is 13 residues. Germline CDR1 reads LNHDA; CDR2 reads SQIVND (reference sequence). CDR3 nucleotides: TGTGCCAGTAGAACGGGAGGAGGTGAAGAGCAGTACTTC. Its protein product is CASRTGGGEEQYF.

CDR3 coding DNA: TGTGCCAGCAGTTACCGGGACAGTGATCCACCCCTCCACTTT. As protein: CASSYRDSDPPLHF. The chain joins TRBV6-6 to TRBJ1-6, with TRBD1 matching over 7 bases. Trimming at V came to 2 bases and at J to 11 bases, leaving 6 bases not matched to a gene. The germline gives CDR1 MNHNY, CDR2 SVGAGI (reference sequence). CDR3 length equals 14 residues.

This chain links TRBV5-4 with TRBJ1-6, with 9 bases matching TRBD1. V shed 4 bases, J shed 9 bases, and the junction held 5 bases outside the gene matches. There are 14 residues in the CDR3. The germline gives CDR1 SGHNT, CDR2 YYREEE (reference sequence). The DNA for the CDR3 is TGTGCCAGCAGCCCGGACAGGGGTGCTTCACCCCTCCACTTT. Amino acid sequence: CASSPDRGASPLHF.

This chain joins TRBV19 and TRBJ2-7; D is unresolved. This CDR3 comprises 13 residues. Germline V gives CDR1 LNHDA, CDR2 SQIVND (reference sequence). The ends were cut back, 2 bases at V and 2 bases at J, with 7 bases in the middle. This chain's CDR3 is CASSIQVPYEQYF. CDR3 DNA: TGTGCCAGTAGTATACAGGTCCCCTACGAGCAGTACTTC.

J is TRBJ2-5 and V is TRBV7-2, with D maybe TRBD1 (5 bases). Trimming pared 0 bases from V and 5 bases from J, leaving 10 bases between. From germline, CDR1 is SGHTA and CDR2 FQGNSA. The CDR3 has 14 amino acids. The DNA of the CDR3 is TGTGCCAGCAGCTTAGCGGGGCCCCGGGAGACCCAGTACTTC. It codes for CASSLAGPRETQYF.

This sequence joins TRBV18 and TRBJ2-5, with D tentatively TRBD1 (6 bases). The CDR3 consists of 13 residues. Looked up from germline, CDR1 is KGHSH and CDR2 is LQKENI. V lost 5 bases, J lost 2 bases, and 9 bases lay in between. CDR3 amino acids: CASSGTRQETQYF. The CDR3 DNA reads TGTGCCAGCTCAGGGACACGGCAAGAGACCCAGTACTTC.

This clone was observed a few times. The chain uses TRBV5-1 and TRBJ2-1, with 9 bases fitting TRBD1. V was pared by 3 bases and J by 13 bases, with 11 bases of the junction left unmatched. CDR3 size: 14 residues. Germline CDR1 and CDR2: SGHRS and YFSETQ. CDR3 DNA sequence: TGCGCCAGCAGCTGGCCCCAGGGACAGGGTTTCCAGTTCTTC. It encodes CASSWPQGQGFQFF.

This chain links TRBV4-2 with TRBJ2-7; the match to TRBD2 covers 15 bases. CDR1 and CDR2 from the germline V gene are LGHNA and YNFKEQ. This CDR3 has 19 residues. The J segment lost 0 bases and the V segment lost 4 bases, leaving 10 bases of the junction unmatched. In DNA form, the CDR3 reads TGTGCCAGCAGCCCACAAAGGACTAGCGGGAGGGCCGGCTCCTACGAGCAGTACTTC. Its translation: CASSPQRTSGRAGSYEQYF.

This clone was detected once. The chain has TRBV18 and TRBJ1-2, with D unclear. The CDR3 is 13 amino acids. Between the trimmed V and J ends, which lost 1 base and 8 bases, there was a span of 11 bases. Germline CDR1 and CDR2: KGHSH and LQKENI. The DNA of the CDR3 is TGTGCCAGCTCACCACTACACCTGGAGGGCTACACCTTC. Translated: CASSPLHLEGYTF.

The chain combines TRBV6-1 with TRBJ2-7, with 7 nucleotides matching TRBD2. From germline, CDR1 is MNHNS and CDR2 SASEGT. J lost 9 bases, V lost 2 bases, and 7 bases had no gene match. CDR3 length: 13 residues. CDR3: CASSERGRAGQYF. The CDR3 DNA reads TGTGCCAGCAGTGAACGGGGGAGGGCCGGGCAGTACTTC.

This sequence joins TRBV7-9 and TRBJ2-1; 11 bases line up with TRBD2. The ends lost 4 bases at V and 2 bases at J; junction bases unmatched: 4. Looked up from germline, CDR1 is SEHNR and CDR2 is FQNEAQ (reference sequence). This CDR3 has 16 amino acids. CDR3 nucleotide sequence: TGTGCCAGCAGCTCGAAACTAGCGGGAGCCTACAATGAGCAGTTCTTC. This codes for CASSSKLAGAYNEQFF.

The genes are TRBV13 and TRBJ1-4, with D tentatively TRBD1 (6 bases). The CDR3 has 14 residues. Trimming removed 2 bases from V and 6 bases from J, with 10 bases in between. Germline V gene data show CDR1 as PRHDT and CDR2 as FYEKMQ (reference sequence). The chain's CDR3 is CASSLLAGDEKLFF. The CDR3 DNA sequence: TGTGCCAGCAGCTTATTGGCAGGGGATGAAAAACTGTTTTTT.

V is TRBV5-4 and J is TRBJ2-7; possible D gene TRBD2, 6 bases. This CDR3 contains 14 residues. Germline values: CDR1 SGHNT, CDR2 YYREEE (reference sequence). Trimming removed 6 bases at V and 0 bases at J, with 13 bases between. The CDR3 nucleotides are TGTGCCAGCACCTTCTACGGGAGCTCCTACGAGCAGTACTTC. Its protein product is CASTFYGSSYEQYF.